These 28 T cell receptor beta chains came from one sample sequenced in a study of T cell responses to AZD1222 COVID-19 vaccine. Libraries were prepared by immunoSEQ multiplex PCR; TCRdb keeps only in-frame clonotypes and omits some of them. The sample lists around 160,000 clones; 75% to 95% were seen once. The specimen was peripheral blood, collected on day 0 of MenACWY control vaccination. The receptors here all came from an adult in good health.

This rearrangement joins TRBV28 to TRBJ2-7, with D perhaps TRBD1 (6 bases). The CDR3 loop spans 14 amino acids. Germline-derived CDR1 and CDR2 are MDHEN and SYDVKM. Trimming pared 4 bases from V and 5 bases from J, leaving 15 bases between. CDR3 coding DNA: TGTGCCAGCAGTTCGACAGGAGGATTCGACGAGCAGTACTTC. Protein product: CASSSTGGFDEQYF.

The chain joins TRBV5-1 to TRBJ2-3; 9 positions agree with TRBD1. With V trimmed by 6 bases and J by 0 bases, 5 bases remained unmatched. This CDR3 contains 15 residues. Germline CDR1 reads SGHRS; CDR2 reads YFSETQ. CDR3 in DNA: TGCGCCAGCACCAAGGACAGGGGAAGCACAGATACGCAGTATTTT. As protein: CASTKDRGSTDTQYF.

The rearrangement uses TRBV5-5 and TRBJ1-3; D possibly corresponds to TRBD1 (6 bases). The germline V gene has CDR1 SGHKS and CDR2 YYEKEE (reference sequence). V lost 4 bases to trimming and J lost 1 base, with 15 bases between them. CDR3 length equals 16 residues. The CDR3 here is CASSADPQGSGNTIYF. CDR3 nucleotides: TGTGCCAGCAGCGCGGACCCACAGGGTTCTGGAAACACCATATATTTT.

This clone occurred once. The chain links TRBV13 to TRBJ2-7; 9 nucleotides agree with TRBD2. The germline gives CDR1 PRHDT, CDR2 FYEKMQ (reference sequence). The V and J ends lost 8 bases and 6 bases, in that order; junction bases with no gene match: 8. The CDR3 has 13 residues. CDR3 nucleotides: TGTGCCAGCGCCGGGACTAGCTTTTCCGAGCAGTACTTC. Translated: CASAGTSFSEQYF.

The chain uses TRBV11-3 and TRBJ2-1; 9 bases line up with TRBD2. The CDR3 has 14 amino acids. With V trimmed by 4 bases and J by 8 bases, 6 bases remained unmatched. Per the germline V gene, CDR1 is SGHNT and CDR2 is YENEEA. The CDR3 sequence is CASSSSGRRDEQFF. CDR3 DNA: TGTGCCAGCAGCTCCAGCGGGAGGCGCGATGAGCAGTTCTTC.

The chain joins TRBV7-8 to TRBJ2-2; possible D gene TRBD1, 5 bases. CDR3 size: 15 residues. Trimming removed 0 bases from V and 5 bases from J, with 10 bases in between. Germline V gene data show CDR1 as SGHVS and CDR2 as FQNEAQ. The CDR3 coding sequence is TGTGCCAGCAGCTTAGCGATGTCAGGGACCGGGGAGCTGTTTTTT. Residues: CASSLAMSGTGELFF.

The chain joins TRBV30 to TRBJ1-6; the D gene is possibly TRBD1 (5 bases). CDR1 and CDR2 from the germline V gene are GTSNPN and SVGIG (reference sequence). Trimming shortened V by 3 bases and J by 9 bases, and 12 bases separated the two germline ends. This CDR3 has 13 residues. In DNA, the CDR3 is TGTGCCTGGAGGGGGACCCCAGGTTCACCCCTCCACTTT. Protein: CAWRGTPGSPLHF.

The V call is TRBV5-6, the J call TRBJ1-2; tentative D call: TRBD1 (6 bases). Trimming took off 4 bases at V and 5 bases at J, with 6 bases between the two ends. CDR1 is SGHDT, CDR2 YYEEEE, per germline. The CDR3 length is 11 residues. CDR3 bases: TGTGCCAGCAGCCAGGGGTATGGCTACACCTTC. Amino acids: CASSQGYGYTF.

The chain links TRBV28 to TRBJ1-3; D not certain. The germline CDR1 and CDR2 sequences are MDHEN and SYDVKM. V gave up 1 base and J gave up 0 bases, with 13 bases separating them. The CDR3 length is 17 residues. This chain's CDR3 is CASSLSEGTFSGNTIYF. CDR3 sequence (DNA): TGTGCCAGCAGTTTATCGGAGGGAACCTTCTCTGGAAACACCATATATTTT.

The table lists this clone with a few counts. The rearrangement uses TRBV14 and TRBJ1-2; D ambiguous. CDR3 length: 12 amino acids. The germline V gene encodes CDR1 SGHDN and CDR2 FVKESK. Trimming pared 10 bases from V and 2 bases from J, leaving 11 bases between. This CDR3 is CATNRVNYGYTF. CDR3 bases: TGTGCCACCAACCGGGTAAACTATGGCTACACCTTC.

V gene TRBV19 combines with J gene TRBJ1-5; D ambiguous. The V end was cut by 3 bases, the J end by 4 bases, with 10 bases between. The germline V gene has CDR1 LNHDA and CDR2 SQIVND (reference sequence). There are 14 residues in the CDR3. CDR3 sequence reads: CASSISRINQPQHF. For the CDR3, the DNA is TGTGCCAGTAGTATCTCACGGATAAATCAGCCCCAGCATTTT.

Note on this clone: The junction departs from the called germline gene at one end, perhaps through a read error. V usage is TRBV3-1 (or the pseudogene TRBV3-2) and J usage is TRBJ2-7; 13 nucleotides align to TRBD2. CDR3 length: 13 amino acids. Germline CDR1 and CDR2: LGHDT and YNNKEL (reference sequence). The CDR3 spells CASSQDLGTSGDF. The CDR3 DNA is TGTGCCAGCAGCCAAGATCTGGGGACTAGCGGGGACTTC.

Note on this clone: Other DNA sequences from this sample encode an identical CDR3 as well. J is TRBJ1-6 and V is TRBV7-3; unclear D gene. The ends were cut back, 5 bases at V and 2 bases at J, with 4 bases in the middle. Germline-derived CDR1 and CDR2 are SGHTA and FQGTGA. The CDR3 spans 13 residues. The CDR3 spells CASSLAYNSPLHF. CDR3 sequence (DNA): TGTGCCAGCAGCCTGGCCTATAATTCACCCCTCCACTTT.

This clone was picked up a small number of times. This CDR3 is CASQKGSNEKLFF. The DNA for the CDR3 is TGTGCCAGCCAAAAGGGATCTAATGAAAAACTGTTTTTT. The genes are TRBV27 and TRBJ1-4; no firm D call. The CDR3 length is 13 residues. Trimming pared 8 bases from V and 3 bases from J, leaving 10 bases between. Germline CDR1 reads MNHEY; CDR2 reads SMNVEV (reference sequence).

There are a few counts of this clone. This chain uses TRBV2 with TRBJ1-2, with 10 bases that match TRBD1. Germline CDR1 is SNHLY and CDR2 is FYNNEI. After removal of 5 bases from V and 6 bases from J, the junction contained 3 bases not matched to a gene. The CDR3 contains 13 residues. Written as DNA, the CDR3 is TGTGCCAGCAGTCGGACAGGGGGAGATGGCTACACCTTC. Protein: CASSRTGGDGYTF.

The chain uses TRBV6-6 and TRBJ1-5; a possible D gene is TRBD1 (5 bases). The CDR3 covers 14 residues. Germline-derived CDR1 and CDR2 are MNHNY and SVGAGI (reference sequence). Trimming left V 2 bases short and J 7 bases short, with 12 bases between. The CDR3 bases are TGTGCCAGCAGTTACGGGTCAGGGAGGCAGCCCCAGCATTTT. It specifies CASSYGSGRQPQHF.

This rearrangement joins TRBV18 to TRBJ1-5, with D unclear. The germline V gene encodes CDR1 KGHSH and CDR2 LQKENI. This CDR3 is built from 13 residues. V lost 4 bases to trimming and J lost 3 bases, with 7 bases between them. CDR3 sequence: CASSRNINQPQHF. CDR3 in DNA: TGTGCCAGCTCACGGAATATCAATCAGCCCCAGCATTTT.

This chain links TRBV24-1 with TRBJ1-2; 7 bases map to TRBD1. CDR1 and CDR2 (germline): KGHDR, SFDVKD. The CDR3 extends over 14 amino acids. V shed 6 bases and J 6 bases; nucleotides not matched to a gene: 9. The CDR3 here is CATSHPDRTHGYTF. In DNA, the CDR3 is TGTGCCACCAGTCATCCGGACAGGACCCATGGCTACACCTTC.

The chain carries TRBV12-3 or TRBV12-4 and TRBJ1-1, with a possible D match to TRBD1 (5 bases). This CDR3 is built from 13 residues. Trimming removed 7 bases from V and 4 bases from J, with 13 bases in between. The CDR3 region has the DNA TGTGCCAGCAAGGGAATGGGGGTCACTGAAGCTTTCTTT. Its translation: CASKGMGVTEAFF.

The J gene is TRBJ2-1, the V gene TRBV5-1; D ambiguous. Germline assignment: CDR1 SGHRS and CDR2 YFSETQ. The CDR3 loop spans 12 amino acids. The V gene lost 4 bases and the J gene lost 8 bases, with 10 bases spanning the gap. In DNA form, the CDR3 reads TGCGCCAGCAGCAGTTCTGAGGATGAGCAGTTCTTC. Its translation is CASSSSEDEQFF.

The chain is built from TRBV28 and TRBJ1-4; 8 nucleotides agree with TRBD1. The V and J ends lost 6 bases and 8 bases, in that order; junction bases with no gene match: 11. Germline CDR1 reads MDHEN; CDR2 reads SYDVKM. The CDR3 has 15 amino acids. CDR3: CASSLRGRGHEKLFF. The CDR3 DNA reads TGTGCCAGCAGCCTGAGGGGCAGGGGGCACGAAAAACTGTTTTTT.

This chain uses TRBV4-2 with TRBJ1-4; TRBD1 is a possible D gene (5 bases). Between the trimmed V and J ends, which lost 0 bases and 0 bases, there was a span of 8 bases. Germline CDR1 LGHNA, CDR2 YNFKEQ. The CDR3 is 16 residues long. The DNA of the CDR3 is TGTGCCAGCAGCCAAGAGAGGGGCCCAACTAATGAAAAACTGTTTTTT. It codes for CASSQERGPTNEKLFF.

The chain links TRBV6-1 to TRBJ2-1; the D is unclear. CDR1 and CDR2 from the germline V gene are MNHNS and SASEGT. The length of the CDR3 is 14 residues. V dropped 1 base and J dropped 6 bases, with 10 bases sitting between them. CDR3: CASSEVVSINEQFF. In DNA, the CDR3 is TGTGCCAGCAGTGAAGTAGTTAGCATCAATGAGCAGTTCTTC.

The CDR3 DNA follows: TGTGCCAGCAGCTCCCAAGACAGTTCCTTCTCTGGAAACACCATATATTTT. Translating it yields CASSSQDSSFSGNTIYF. V is TRBV7-8 and J is TRBJ1-3, with D perhaps matching TRBD1 (5 bases). This CDR3 spans 17 amino acids. Trimming removed 4 bases from V and 0 bases from J, with 16 bases in between. CDR1 and CDR2 (germline): SGHVS, FQNEAQ.

The CDR3 nucleotides are TGTGCCAGCAGCTTCGACAGGGACTATGGCTACACCTTC. Its translation is CASSFDRDYGYTF. The chain recombines TRBV7-8 with TRBJ1-2; 7 bases align to TRBD1. Germline V CDR1 and CDR2: SGHVS, FQNEAQ. This CDR3 is built from 13 residues. The ends lost 3 bases at V and 3 bases at J; junction bases unmatched: 1.

The chain recombines TRBV19 with TRBJ1-6, with TRBD1 matching 10 bases. V trimming: 10 bases; J trimming: 10 bases; junction bases outside the gene matches: 4. The germline gives CDR1 LNHDA, CDR2 SQIVND (reference sequence). This CDR3 is 12 amino acids long. CDR3 in amino acids: CATGQGESPLHF. In DNA form, the CDR3 reads TGTGCCACCGGACAGGGGGAGTCACCCCTCCACTTT.

The rearrangement links TRBV5-4 to TRBJ2-1; D might be TRBD1 (6 bases). The CDR3 is 15 amino acids. With 0 bases removed from V and 4 bases from J, the gap between germline ends came to 11 bases. Germline V gene lookup returns CDR1 SGHNT and CDR2 YYREEE (reference sequence). CDR3 DNA sequence: TGTGCCAGCAGCTTGGGACAGGCCCCATACAATGAGCAGTTCTTC. It specifies CASSLGQAPYNEQFF.

This chain connects TRBV7-8 to TRBJ2-7; D gene uncertain. Trimming left V 3 bases short and J 3 bases short, with 15 bases between. Germline assignment: CDR1 SGHVS and CDR2 FQNEAQ. This CDR3 is 15 amino acids long. Here the CDR3 DNA reads TGTGCCAGCAGCTTGAACGTGAAGGGCGTCTACGAGCAGTACTTC. It translates to CASSLNVKGVYEQYF.